One and the same sample provided the 15 T cell receptor beta chains below, sequenced in a study of vaccination effects on CD4 cells after COVID-19. It was after more than nine days of culture that CD4+ T cells were isolated. These receptors are not linked to any known antigen. Sequencing used immunoSEQ multiplex PCR; TCRdb keeps in-frame clones, though not all of them. This sample has approximately 40,000 clones, with around 76% found just once. The material sequenced was CD4+ T cells from PBMCs cultured without peptide, taken before COVID-19 vaccination. These receptors all come from a human donor who received a COVID-19 vaccine.

The chain recombines TRBV6-5 with TRBJ1-1, with 7 bases matching TRBD1. The CDR3 is 13 residues long. Germline trimming cut 4 bases from V and 6 bases from J; bases unmatched to any gene: 5. Germline loops: CDR1 MNHEY, CDR2 SVGAGI. The CDR3 spells CASSLTGTAEAFF. CDR3 nucleotide sequence: TGTGCCAGCAGTTTGACAGGGACGGCTGAAGCTTTCTTT.

The chain is built from TRBV6-6 and TRBJ1-6; possible D gene TRBD1, 5 bases. V dropped 2 bases and J dropped 0 bases, with 8 bases sitting between them. Germline V lookup: CDR1 MNHNY, CDR2 SVGAGI (reference sequence). The CDR3 is 16 amino acids. The DNA of the CDR3 is TGTGCCAGCAGTTACGGGACGAACTCCTATAATTCACCCCTCCACTTT. Its translation: CASSYGTNSYNSPLHF.

The chain joins TRBV15 to TRBJ1-6; D gene uncertain. The ends were cut back, 6 bases at V and 3 bases at J, with 6 bases in the middle. The CDR3 has 13 amino acids. CDR1 and CDR2 from the germline V gene are LNHNV and YYDKDF (reference sequence). The DNA of the CDR3 is TGTGCCACCAGGGACGACTATAATTCACCCCTCCACTTT. Its protein product is CATRDDYNSPLHF.

The chain couples TRBV4-1 to TRBJ1-6, with 9 bases fitting TRBD1. CDR1 is MGHRA, CDR2 YSYEKL, per germline. V lost 1 base to trimming and J lost 11 bases; unmatched junction nucleotides: 9. The CDR3 sequence is 16 residues long. The CDR3 DNA sequence: TGCGCCAGCAGCCAAGGGGGGACAGGGTTGGTGGCACCCCTCCACTTT. Amino acids: CASSQGGTGLVAPLHF.

The chain combines TRBV2 with TRBJ2-1; TRBD2 agrees at 8 bases. CDR1 and CDR2 from the germline V gene are SNHLY and FYNNEI. V was pared by 11 bases and J by 2 bases, with 11 bases of the junction left unmatched. The CDR3 runs to 15 residues. CDR3 coding DNA: TGTGCCGGCGCTGGGGGGCGGGGGGCCTACAATGAGCAGTTCTTC. Amino acid sequence: CAGAGGRGAYNEQFF.

The J gene is TRBJ2-5, the V gene TRBV10-1, with D unclear. CDR3 length: 13 amino acids. Trimming pared 7 bases from V and 5 bases from J, leaving 14 bases between. Germline V CDR1 and CDR2: WNHNN, SYGVQD (reference sequence). CDR3 loop: CASTGRIGETQYF. The CDR3 DNA reads TGCGCCAGCACCGGACGGATTGGGGAGACCCAGTACTTC.

This chain joins TRBV13 and TRBJ1-1; no firm D call. Germline CDR1 is PRHDT and CDR2 is FYEKMQ (reference sequence). The length of the CDR3 is 14 residues. The germline V and J ends were trimmed by 5 bases and 5 bases, with 15 bases remaining between them. CDR3 residues: CASSPPEGGTEAFF. The DNA of the CDR3 is TGTGCCAGCAGCCCCCCCGAGGGAGGAACTGAAGCTTTCTTT. Looking up the rest from reference TRBV13 and TRBJ1-1 gives the full variable domain: AAGVIQSPRHLIKEKRETATLKCYPIPRHDTVYWYQQGPGQDPQFLISFYEKMQSDKGSIPDRFSAQQFSDYHSELNMSSLELGDSALYFCASSPPEGGTEAFFGQGTRLTVV.

This clone was counted a single time. This rearrangement joins TRBV3-1 (or the pseudogene TRBV3-2) to TRBJ2-2, with D perhaps being TRBD1 or TRBD2 (5 bases each). CDR3 length equals 13 residues. Between the trimmed V and J ends, which lost 0 bases and 8 bases, there was a span of 7 bases. Germline CDR1 LGHDT, CDR2 YNNKEL (reference sequence). Here the CDR3 reads CASSQEGVGELFF. The CDR3 DNA is TGTGCCAGCAGCCAAGAGGGGGTTGGGGAGCTGTTTTTT.

The chain links TRBV15 to TRBJ1-3, with D perhaps matching TRBD1 (6 bases). Trimming stripped 0 bases from V and 3 bases from J, with 12 bases between. Germline assignment: CDR1 LNHNV and CDR2 YYDKDF (reference sequence). The CDR3 is made up of 16 amino acids. CDR3 in DNA: TGTGCCACCAGCAGAGATCCCGTAGGGGGTGGAAACACCATATATTTT. Protein sequence: CATSRDPVGGGNTIYF.

This clone showed up just a few times. The chain uses TRBV2 and TRBJ2-7; D remains ambiguous. The V end was cut by 4 bases, the J end by 4 bases, with 8 bases between. This CDR3 spans 12 amino acids. Germline V gene data show CDR1 as SNHLY and CDR2 as FYNNEI. DNA of the CDR3: TGTGCCAGCAGTGCCCTTTTGTACGAGCAGTACGTC. It yields the protein CASSALLYEQYV.

This rearrangement joins TRBV4-1 to TRBJ1-2; D call uncertain. V gave up 7 bases and J gave up 2 bases, with 17 bases separating them. Germline CDR1 MGHRA, CDR2 YSYEKL. The CDR3 has 15 residues. CDR3 sequence: CASTLNPSGNYGYTF. For the CDR3, the DNA is TGCGCCAGCACCCTTAATCCTAGCGGCAACTATGGCTACACCTTC.

The chain couples TRBV5-1 to TRBJ2-5; possibly TRBD1 for D (5 bases). Trimming took 5 bases from V and 1 from J, leaving 12 bases between them. The CDR3 runs 14 residues. CDR1 and CDR2 (germline): SGHRS, YFSETQ. The CDR3 DNA is TGCGCCAGCAGGAGAGAAGGGGCCCAAGAGACCCAGTACTTC. Translated: CASRREGAQETQYF.

About this clone: Other DNA sequences from this sample encode an identical CDR3 as well. The chain couples TRBV5-1 to TRBJ2-2; possibly TRBD1 for D (6 bases). The CDR3 has 14 amino acids. Trimming took 2 bases from V and 4 from J, leaving 9 bases between them. The germline gives CDR1 SGHRS, CDR2 YFSETQ. This CDR3 reads CASSLQGGTGELFF. The CDR3, as DNA: TGCGCCAGCAGCTTACAGGGTGGCACCGGGGAGCTGTTTTTT.

This clone was counted only a few times. The rearrangement uses TRBV5-1 and TRBJ1-2; possible D gene TRBD1, 5 bases. CDR1 SGHRS and CDR2 YFSETQ come from the germline V gene. Trimming left V 4 bases short and J 6 bases short, with 19 bases between. This CDR3 contains 15 residues. CDR3 coding DNA: TGCGCCAGCAGCCTGGGACCCCCAAGCCGGGATGGCTACACCTTC. Translating it yields CASSLGPPSRDGYTF.

The V and J genes are TRBV30 and TRBJ1-1; 7 positions match TRBD1. Unmatched junction bases numbered 6, after V lost 8 bases and J lost 3 bases. The CDR3 is 12 residues long. CDR1 is GTSNPN and CDR2 is SVGIG in the germline V gene (reference sequence). CDR3 bases: TGTGCCAAAGACAGGGTGGACACTGAAGCTTTCTTT. Its translation: CAKDRVDTEAFF.